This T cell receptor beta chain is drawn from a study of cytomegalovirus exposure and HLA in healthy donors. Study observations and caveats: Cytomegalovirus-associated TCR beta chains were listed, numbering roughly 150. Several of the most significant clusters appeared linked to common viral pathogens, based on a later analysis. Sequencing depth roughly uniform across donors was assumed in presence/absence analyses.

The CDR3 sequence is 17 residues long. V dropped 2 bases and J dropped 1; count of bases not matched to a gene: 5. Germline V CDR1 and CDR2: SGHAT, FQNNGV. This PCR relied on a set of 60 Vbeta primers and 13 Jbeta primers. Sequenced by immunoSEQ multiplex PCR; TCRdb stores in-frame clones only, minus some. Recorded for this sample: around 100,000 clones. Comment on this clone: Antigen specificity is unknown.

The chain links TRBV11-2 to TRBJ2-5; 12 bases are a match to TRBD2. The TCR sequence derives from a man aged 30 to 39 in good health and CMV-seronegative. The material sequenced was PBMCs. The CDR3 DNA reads TGTGCCAGCAGCTTATTACCTAGCGGGGGGGTCCAAGAGACCCAGTACTTC. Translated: CASSLLPSGGVQETQYF.